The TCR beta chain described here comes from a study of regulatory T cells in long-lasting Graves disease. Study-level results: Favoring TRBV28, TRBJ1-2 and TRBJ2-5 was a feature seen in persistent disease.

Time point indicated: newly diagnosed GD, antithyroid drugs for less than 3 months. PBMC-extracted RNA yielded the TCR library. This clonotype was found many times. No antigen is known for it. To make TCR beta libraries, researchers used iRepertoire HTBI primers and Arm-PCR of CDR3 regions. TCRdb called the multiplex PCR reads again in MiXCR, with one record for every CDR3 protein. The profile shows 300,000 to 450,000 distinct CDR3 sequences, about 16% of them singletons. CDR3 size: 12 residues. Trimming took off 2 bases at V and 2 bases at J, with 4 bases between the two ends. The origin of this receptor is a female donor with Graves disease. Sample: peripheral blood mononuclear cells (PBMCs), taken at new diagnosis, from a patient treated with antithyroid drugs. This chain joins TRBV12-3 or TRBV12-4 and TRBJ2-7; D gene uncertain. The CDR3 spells CASSLKTYEQYF. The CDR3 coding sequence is TGTGCCAGCAGTTTAAAAACCTACGAGCAGTACTTC.